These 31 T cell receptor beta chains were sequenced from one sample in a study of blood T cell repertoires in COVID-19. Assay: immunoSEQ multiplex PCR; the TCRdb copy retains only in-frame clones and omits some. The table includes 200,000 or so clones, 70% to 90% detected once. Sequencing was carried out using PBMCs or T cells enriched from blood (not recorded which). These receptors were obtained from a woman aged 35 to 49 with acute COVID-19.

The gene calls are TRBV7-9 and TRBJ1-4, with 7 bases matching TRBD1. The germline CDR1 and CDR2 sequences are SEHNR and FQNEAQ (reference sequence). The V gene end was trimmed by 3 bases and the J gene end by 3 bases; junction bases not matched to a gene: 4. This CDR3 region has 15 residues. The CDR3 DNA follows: TGTGCCAGCAGCTTCGATGGGACAGCTAATGAAAAACTGTTTTTT. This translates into CASSFDGTANEKLFF.

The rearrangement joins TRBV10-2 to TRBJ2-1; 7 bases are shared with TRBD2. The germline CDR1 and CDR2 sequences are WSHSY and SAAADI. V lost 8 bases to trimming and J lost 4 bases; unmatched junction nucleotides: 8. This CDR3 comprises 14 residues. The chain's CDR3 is CASRGLIDYNEQFF. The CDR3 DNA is TGCGCCAGCCGGGGACTAATTGATTACAATGAGCAGTTCTTC.

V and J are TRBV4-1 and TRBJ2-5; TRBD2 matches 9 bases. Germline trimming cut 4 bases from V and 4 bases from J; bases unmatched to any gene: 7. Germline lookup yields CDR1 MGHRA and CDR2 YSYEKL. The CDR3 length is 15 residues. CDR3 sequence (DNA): TGCGCCAGCAGCCCGGGACTAGCCTTGGGAGAGACCCAGTACTTC. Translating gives CASSPGLALGETQYF.

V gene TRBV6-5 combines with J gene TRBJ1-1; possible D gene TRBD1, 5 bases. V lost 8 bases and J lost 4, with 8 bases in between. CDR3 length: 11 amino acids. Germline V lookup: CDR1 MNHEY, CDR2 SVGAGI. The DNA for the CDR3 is TGTGCCAGCCAAAGGGGCACTGAAGCTTTCTTT. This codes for CASQRGTEAFF.

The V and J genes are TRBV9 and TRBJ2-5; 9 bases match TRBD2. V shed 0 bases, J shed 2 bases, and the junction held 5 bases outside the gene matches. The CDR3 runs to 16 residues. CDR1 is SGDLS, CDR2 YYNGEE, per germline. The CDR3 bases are TGTGCCAGCAGCGTAGGCTCTAGCGGGGTACAAGAGACCCAGTACTTC. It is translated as CASSVGSSGVQETQYF. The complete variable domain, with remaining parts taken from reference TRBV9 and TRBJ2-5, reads DSGVTQTPKHLITATGQRVTLRCSPRSGDLSVYWYQQSLDQGLQFLIQYYNGEERAKGNILERFSAQQFPDLHSELNLSSLELGDSALYFCASSVGSSGVQETQYFGPGTRLLVL.

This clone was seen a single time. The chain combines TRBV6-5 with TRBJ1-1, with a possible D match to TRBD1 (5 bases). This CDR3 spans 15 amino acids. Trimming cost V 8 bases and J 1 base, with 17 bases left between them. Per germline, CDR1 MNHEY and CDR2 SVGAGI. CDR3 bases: TGTGCCAGCTGGATTTTCGGCGGGGGGAACACTGAAGCTTTCTTT. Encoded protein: CASWIFGGGNTEAFF.

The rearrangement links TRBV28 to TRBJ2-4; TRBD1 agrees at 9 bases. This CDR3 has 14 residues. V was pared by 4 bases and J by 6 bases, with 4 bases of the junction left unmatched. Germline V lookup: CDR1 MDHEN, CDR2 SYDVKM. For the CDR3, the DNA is TGTGCCAGCAGTTCATCACAGGGGGCAAACATTCAGTACTTC. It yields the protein CASSSSQGANIQYF.

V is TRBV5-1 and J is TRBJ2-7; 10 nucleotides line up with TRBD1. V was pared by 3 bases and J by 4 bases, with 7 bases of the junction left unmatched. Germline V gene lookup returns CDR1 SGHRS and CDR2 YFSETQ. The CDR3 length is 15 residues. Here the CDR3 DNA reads TGCGCCAGCAGCTCCCCCGGGACAGGGGAATACGAGCAGTACTTC. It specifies CASSSPGTGEYEQYF. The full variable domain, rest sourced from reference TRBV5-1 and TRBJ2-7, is KAGVTQTPRYLIKTRGQQVTLSCSPISGHRSVSWYQQTPGQGLQFLFEYFSETQRNKGNFPGRFSGRQFSNSRSEMNVSTLELGDSALYLCASSSPGTGEYEQYFGPGTRLTVT.

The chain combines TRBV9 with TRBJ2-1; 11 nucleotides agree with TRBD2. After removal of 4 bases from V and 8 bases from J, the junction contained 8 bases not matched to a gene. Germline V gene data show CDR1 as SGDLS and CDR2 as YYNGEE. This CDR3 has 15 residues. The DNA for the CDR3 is TGTGCCAGCAGCCTACGACTAGCGGGGACCGATGAGCAGTTCTTC. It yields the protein CASSLRLAGTDEQFF.

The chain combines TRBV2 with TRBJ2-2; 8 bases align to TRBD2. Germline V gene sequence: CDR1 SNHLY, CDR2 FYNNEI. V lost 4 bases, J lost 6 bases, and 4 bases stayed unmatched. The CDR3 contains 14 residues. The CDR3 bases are TGTGCCAGCAGTGTACGGGGGGGCTCCGGGGAGCTGTTTTTT. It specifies CASSVRGGSGELFF.

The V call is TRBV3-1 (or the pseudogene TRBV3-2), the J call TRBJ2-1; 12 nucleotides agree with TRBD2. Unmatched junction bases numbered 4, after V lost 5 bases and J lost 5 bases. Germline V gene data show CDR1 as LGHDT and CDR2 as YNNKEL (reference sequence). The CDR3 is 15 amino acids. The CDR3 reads CASSEPSGGDNEQFF. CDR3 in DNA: TGTGCCAGCAGCGAACCTAGCGGGGGGGACAATGAGCAGTTCTTC.

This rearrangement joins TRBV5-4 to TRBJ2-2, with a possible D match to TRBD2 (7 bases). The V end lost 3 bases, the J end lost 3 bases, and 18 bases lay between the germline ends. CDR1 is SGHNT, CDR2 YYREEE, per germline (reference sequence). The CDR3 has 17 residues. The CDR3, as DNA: TGTGCCAGCAGCTCCCGAGGGGGGGCCGACTACACCGGGGAGCTGTTTTTT. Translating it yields CASSSRGGADYTGELFF.

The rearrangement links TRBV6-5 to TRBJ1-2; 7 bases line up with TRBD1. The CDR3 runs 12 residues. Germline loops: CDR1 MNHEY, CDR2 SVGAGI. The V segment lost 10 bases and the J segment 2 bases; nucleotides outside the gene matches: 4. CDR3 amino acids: CATSTGNYGYTF. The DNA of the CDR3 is TGTGCCACCTCGACAGGGAACTATGGCTACACCTTC.

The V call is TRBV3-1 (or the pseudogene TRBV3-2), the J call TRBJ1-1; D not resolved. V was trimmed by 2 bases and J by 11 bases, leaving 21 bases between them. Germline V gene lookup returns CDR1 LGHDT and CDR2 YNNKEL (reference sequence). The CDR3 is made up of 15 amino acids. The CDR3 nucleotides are TGTGCCAGCAGCCAATTCCCGCGCCTCCACCTGTGGGCTTTCTTT. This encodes CASSQFPRLHLWAFF.

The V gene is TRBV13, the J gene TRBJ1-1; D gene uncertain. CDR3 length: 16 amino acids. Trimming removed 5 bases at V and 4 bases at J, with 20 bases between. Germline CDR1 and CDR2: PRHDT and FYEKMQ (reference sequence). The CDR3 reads CASSHRISSLGTEAFF. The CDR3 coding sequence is TGTGCCAGCAGCCATAGGATCTCTAGCTTAGGCACTGAAGCTTTCTTT. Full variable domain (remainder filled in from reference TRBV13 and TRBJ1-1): AAGVIQSPRHLIKEKRETATLKCYPIPRHDTVYWYQQGPGQDPQFLISFYEKMQSDKGSIPDRFSAQQFSDYHSELNMSSLELGDSALYFCASSHRISSLGTEAFFGQGTRLTVV.

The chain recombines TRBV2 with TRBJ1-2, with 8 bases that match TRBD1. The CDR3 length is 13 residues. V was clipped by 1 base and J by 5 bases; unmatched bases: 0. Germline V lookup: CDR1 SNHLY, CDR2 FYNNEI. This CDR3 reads CASSEGQGYGYTF. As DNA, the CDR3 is TGTGCCAGCAGTGAAGGACAGGGGTATGGCTACACCTTC.

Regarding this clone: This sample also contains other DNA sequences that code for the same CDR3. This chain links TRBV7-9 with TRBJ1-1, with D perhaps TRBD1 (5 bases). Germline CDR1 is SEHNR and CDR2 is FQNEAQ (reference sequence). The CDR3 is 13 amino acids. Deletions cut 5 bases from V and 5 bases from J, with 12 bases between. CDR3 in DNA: TGTGCCAGCAGCCTAGACGGGGGGACTGAAGCTTTCTTT. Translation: CASSLDGGTEAFF.

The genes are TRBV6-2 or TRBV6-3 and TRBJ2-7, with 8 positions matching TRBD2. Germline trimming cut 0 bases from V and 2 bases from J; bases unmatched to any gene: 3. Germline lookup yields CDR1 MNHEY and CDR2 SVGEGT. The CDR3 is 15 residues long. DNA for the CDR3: TGTGCCAGCAGTTACTCGCCAGCGGGGGCCTACGAGCAGTACTTC. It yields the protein CASSYSPAGAYEQYF.

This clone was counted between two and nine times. Written as DNA, the CDR3 is TGCGCCAGCAGCCGGGCGGGCGAGAGCGATGAGCAGTTCTTC. This translates into CASSRAGESDEQFF. The J gene is TRBJ2-1, the V gene TRBV4-3; D may be TRBD2 (5 bases). Trimming stripped 4 bases from V and 8 bases from J, with 15 bases between. Germline lookup yields CDR1 LGHNA and CDR2 YSLEER. The CDR3 totals 14 residues.

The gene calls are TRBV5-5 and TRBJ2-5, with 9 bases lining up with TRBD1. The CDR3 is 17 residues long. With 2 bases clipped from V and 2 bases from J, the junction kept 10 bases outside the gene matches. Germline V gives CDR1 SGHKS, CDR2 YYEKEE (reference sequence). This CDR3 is CASSFRPAGTGQETQYF. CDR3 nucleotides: TGTGCCAGCAGCTTTCGTCCAGCGGGGACAGGGCAAGAGACCCAGTACTTC.

The CDR3 sequence: CASSFSPGGPRDTQYF. In DNA, the CDR3 is TGTGCCAGCAGTTTTAGTCCAGGGGGCCCCAGAGATACGCAGTATTTT. The genes are TRBV7-2 and TRBJ2-3; TRBD1 aligns across 8 bases. This CDR3 contains 16 residues. Germline V lookup: CDR1 SGHTA, CDR2 FQGNSA. Trimming at V came to 6 bases and at J to 5 bases, leaving 13 bases not matched to a gene.

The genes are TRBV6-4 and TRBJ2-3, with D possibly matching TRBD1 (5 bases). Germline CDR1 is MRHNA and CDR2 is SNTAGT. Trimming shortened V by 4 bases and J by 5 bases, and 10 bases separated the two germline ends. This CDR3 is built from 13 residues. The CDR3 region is CASSADQGDTQYF. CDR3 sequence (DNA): TGTGCCAGCAGTGCCGATCAGGGAGATACGCAGTATTTT.

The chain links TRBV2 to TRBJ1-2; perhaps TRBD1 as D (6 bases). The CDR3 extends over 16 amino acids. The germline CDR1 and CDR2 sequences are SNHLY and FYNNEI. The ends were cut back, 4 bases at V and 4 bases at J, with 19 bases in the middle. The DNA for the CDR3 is TGTGCCAGCAGTGGTACTTCCAGGGGACTAAGCTATGGCTACACCTTC. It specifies CASSGTSRGLSYGYTF.

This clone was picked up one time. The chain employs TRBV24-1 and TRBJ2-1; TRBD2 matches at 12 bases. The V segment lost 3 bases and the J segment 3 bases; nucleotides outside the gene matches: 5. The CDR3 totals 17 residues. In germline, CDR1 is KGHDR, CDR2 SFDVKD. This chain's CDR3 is CATSDARTSGDYNEQFF. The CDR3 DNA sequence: TGTGCCACCAGTGATGCTAGGACTAGCGGGGACTACAATGAGCAGTTCTTC.

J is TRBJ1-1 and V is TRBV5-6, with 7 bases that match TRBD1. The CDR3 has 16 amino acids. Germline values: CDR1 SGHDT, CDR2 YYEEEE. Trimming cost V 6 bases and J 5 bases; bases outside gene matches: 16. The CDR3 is CASTYRGHFKGTEAFF. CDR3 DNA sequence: TGTGCCAGCACCTACAGGGGCCACTTCAAGGGGACTGAAGCTTTCTTT.

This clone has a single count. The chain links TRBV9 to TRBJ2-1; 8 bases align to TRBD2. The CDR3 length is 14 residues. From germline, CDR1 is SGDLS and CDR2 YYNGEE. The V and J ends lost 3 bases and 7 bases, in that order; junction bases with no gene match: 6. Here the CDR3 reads CASSGPGLENEQFF. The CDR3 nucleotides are TGTGCCAGCAGCGGACCGGGACTAGAAAATGAGCAGTTCTTC.

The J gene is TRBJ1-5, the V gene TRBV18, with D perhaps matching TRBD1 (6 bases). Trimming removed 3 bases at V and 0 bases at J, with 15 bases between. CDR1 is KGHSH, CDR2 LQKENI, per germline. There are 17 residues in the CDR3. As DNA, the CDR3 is TGTGCCAGCTCACCTTATCGGGGACACCGTAGCAATCAGCCCCAGCATTTT. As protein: CASSPYRGHRSNQPQHF.

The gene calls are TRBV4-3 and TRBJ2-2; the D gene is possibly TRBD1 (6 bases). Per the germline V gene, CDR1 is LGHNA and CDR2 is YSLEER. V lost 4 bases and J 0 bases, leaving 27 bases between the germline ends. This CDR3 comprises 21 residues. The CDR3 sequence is CASSLLIGGEGGIANTGELFF. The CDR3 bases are TGCGCCAGCAGCCTTCTTATTGGGGGCGAGGGCGGAATCGCGAACACCGGGGAGCTGTTTTTT.

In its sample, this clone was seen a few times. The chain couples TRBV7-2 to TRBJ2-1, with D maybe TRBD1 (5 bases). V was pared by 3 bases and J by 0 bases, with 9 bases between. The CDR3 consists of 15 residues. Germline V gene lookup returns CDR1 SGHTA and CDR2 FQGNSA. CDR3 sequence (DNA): TGTGCCAGCAGCTTCCAGGGCGGCTCCTACAATGAGCAGTTCTTC. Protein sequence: CASSFQGGSYNEQFF.

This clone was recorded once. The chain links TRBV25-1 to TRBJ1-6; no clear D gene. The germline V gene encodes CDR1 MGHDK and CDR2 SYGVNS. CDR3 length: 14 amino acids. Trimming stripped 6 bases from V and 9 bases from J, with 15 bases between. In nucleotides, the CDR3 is TGTGCCAGCAGGGGAGCAGGAGTTCGTTCACCCCTCCACTTT. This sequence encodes CASRGAGVRSPLHF.

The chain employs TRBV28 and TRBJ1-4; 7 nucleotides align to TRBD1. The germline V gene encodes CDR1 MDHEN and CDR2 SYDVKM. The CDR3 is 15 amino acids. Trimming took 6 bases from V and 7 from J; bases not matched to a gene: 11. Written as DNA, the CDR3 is TGTGCCAGCAGCCAACGAACAGGGGTTGGTGAAAAACTGTTTTTT. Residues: CASSQRTGVGEKLFF. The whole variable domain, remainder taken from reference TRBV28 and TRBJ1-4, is DVKVTQSSRYLVKRTGEKVFLECVQDMDHENMFWYRQDPGLGLRLIYFSYDVKMKEKGDIPEGYSVSREKKERFSLILESASTNQTSMYLCASSQRTGVGEKLFFGSGTQLSVL.